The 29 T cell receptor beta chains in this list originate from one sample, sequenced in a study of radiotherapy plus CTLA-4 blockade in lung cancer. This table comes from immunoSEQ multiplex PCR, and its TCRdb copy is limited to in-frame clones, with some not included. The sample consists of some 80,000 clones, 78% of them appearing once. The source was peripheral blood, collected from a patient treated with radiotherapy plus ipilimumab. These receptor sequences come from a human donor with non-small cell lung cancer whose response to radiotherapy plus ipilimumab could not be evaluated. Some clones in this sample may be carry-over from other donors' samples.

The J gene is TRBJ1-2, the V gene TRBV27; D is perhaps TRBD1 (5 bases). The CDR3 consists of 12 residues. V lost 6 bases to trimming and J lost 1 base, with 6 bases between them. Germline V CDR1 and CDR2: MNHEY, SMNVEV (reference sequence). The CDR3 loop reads CASRGDNYGYTF. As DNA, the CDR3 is TGTGCCAGCAGAGGGGATAACTATGGCTACACCTTC.

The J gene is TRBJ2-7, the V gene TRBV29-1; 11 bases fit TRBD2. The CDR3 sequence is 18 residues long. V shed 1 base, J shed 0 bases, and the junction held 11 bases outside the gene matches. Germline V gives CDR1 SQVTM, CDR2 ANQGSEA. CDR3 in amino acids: CSVEVGLAGGSSSYEQYF. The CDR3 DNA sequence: TGCAGCGTTGAAGTTGGGCTAGCGGGGGGTTCAAGCTCCTACGAGCAGTACTTC.

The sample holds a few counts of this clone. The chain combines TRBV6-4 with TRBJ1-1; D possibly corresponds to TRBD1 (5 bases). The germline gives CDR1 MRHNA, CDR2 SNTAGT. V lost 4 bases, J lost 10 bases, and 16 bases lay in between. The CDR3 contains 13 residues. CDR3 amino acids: CASSANSGGAAFF. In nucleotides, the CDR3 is TGTGCCAGCAGTGCTAACAGCGGGGGTGCAGCTTTCTTT.

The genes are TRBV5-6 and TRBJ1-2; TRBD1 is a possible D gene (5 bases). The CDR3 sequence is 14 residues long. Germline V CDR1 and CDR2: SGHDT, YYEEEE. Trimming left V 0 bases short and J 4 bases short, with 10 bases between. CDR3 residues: CASSLAFGGYGYTF. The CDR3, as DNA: TGTGCCAGCAGCTTGGCCTTCGGGGGCTATGGCTACACCTTC.

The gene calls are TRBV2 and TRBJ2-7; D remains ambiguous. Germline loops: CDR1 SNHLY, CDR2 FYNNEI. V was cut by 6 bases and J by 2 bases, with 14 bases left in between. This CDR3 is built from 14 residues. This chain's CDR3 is CASRVTRNPYEQYF. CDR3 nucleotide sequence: TGTGCCAGCAGGGTCACGAGGAATCCCTACGAGCAGTACTTC.

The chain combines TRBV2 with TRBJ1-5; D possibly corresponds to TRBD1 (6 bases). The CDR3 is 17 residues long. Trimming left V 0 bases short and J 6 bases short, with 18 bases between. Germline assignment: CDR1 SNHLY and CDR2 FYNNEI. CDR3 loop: CASSEALEGVQIQPQHF. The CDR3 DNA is TGTGCCAGCAGTGAAGCGCTTGAGGGGGTCCAAATTCAGCCCCAGCATTTT.

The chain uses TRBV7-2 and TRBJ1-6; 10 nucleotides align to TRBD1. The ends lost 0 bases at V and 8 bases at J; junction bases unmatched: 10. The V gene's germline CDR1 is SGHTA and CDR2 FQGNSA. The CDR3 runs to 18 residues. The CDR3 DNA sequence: TGTGCCAGCAGCTTAGCGGGGGACAGGGGAGCGTTCTATTCACCCCTCCACTTT. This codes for CASSLAGDRGAFYSPLHF.

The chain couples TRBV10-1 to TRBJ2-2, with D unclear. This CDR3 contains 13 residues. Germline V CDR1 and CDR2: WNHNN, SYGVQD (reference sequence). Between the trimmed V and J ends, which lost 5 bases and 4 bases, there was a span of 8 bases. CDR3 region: CASSPRPTGELFF. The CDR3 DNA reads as TGCGCCAGCAGTCCCAGGCCCACCGGGGAGCTGTTTTTT.

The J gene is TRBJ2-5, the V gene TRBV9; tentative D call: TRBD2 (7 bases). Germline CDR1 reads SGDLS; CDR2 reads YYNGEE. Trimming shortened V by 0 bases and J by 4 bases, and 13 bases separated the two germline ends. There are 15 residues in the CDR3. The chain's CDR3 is CASSVVGGATETQYF. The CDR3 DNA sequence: TGTGCCAGCAGCGTAGTAGGGGGGGCGACAGAGACCCAGTACTTC.

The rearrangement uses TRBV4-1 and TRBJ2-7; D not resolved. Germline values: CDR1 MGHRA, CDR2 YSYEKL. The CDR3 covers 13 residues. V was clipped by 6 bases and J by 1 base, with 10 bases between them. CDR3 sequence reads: CASSRYGSYEQYF. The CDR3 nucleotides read TGCGCCAGCAGTCGCTACGGTTCCTACGAGCAGTACTTC.

The CDR3 DNA reads TGTGCCAGCAGTGAACGGCTAGCGGGGTTAAATGAGCAGTTCTTC. Translating gives CASSERLAGLNEQFF. The rearrangement uses TRBV2 and TRBJ2-1, with 9 bases lining up with TRBD2. Germline V CDR1 and CDR2: SNHLY, FYNNEI. CDR3 length: 15 amino acids. V was pared by 2 bases and J by 7 bases, with 6 bases of the junction left unmatched.

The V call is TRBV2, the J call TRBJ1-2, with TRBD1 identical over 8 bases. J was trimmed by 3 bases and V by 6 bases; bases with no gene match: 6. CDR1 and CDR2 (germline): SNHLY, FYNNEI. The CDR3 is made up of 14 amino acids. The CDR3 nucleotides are TGTGCCAGCAGCGAGGACAGGGATGACTATGGCTACACCTTC. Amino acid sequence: CASSEDRDDYGYTF. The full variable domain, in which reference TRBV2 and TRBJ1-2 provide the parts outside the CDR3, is EPEVTQTPSHQVTQMGQEVILRCVPISNHLYFYWYRQILGQKVEFLVSFYNNEISEKSEIFDDQFSVERPDGSNFTLKIRSTKLEDSAMYFCASSEDRDDYGYTFGSGTRLTVV.

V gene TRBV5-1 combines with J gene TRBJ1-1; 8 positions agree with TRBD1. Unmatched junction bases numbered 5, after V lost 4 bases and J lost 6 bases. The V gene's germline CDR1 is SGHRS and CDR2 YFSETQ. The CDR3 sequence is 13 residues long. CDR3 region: CASSSGQGPEAFF. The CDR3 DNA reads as TGCGCCAGCAGCAGTGGACAGGGACCTGAAGCTTTCTTT.

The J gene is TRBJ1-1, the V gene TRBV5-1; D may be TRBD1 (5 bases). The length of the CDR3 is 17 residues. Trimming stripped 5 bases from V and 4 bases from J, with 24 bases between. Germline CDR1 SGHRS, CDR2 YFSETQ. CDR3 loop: CASRFTTTEPTRTEAFF. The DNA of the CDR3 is TGCGCCAGCAGATTTACCACGACAGAGCCCACACGCACTGAAGCTTTCTTT.

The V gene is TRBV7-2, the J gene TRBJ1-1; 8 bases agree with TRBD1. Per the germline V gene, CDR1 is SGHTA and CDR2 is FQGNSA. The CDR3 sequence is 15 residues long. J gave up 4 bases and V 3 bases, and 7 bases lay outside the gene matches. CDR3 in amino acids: CASSFTGGLGTEAFF. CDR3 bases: TGTGCCAGCAGCTTTACAGGGGGATTGGGCACTGAAGCTTTCTTT. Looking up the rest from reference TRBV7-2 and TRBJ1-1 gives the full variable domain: GAGVSQSPSNKVTEKGKDVELRCDPISGHTALYWYRQSLGQGLEFLIYFQGNSAPDKSGLPSDRFSAERTGGSVSTLTIQRTQQEDSAVYLCASSFTGGLGTEAFFGQGTRLTVV.

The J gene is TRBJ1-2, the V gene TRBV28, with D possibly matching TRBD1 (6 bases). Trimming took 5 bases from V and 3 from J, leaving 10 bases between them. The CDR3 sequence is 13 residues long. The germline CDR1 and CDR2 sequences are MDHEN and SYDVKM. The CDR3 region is CASSIGQYYGYTF. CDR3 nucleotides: TGTGCCAGCAGTATTGGACAGTACTATGGCTACACCTTC.

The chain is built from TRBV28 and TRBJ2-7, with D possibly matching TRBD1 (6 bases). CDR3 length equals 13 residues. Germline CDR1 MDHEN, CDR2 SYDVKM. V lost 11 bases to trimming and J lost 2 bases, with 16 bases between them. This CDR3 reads CAVKKDSTYEQYF. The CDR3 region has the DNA TGTGCCGTCAAAAAGGACAGCACCTACGAGCAGTACTTC.

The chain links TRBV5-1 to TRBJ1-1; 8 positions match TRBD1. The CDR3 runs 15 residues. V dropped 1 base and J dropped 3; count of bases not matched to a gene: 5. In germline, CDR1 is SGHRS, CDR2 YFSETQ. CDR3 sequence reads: CASSLLTGVDTEAFF. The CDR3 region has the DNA TGCGCCAGCAGCTTGTTGACAGGGGTCGACACTGAAGCTTTCTTT.

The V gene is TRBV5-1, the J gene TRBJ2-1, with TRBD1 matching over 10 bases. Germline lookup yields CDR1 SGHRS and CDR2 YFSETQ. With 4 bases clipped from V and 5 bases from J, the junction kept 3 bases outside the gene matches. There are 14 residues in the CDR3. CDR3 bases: TGCGCCAGCAGCGGGGACAGGGGCGACAATGAGCAGTTCTTC. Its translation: CASSGDRGDNEQFF.

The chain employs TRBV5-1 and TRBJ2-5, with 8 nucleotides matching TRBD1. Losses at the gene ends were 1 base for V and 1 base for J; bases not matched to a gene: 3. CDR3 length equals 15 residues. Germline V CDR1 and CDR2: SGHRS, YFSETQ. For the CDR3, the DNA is TGCGCCAGCAGCTTGATCGGGACAGGCCAAGAGACCCAGTACTTC. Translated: CASSLIGTGQETQYF.

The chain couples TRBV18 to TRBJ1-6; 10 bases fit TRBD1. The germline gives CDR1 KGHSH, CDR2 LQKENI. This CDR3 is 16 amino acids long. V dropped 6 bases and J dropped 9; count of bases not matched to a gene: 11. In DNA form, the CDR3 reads TGTGCCAGCTCGCGACAGGGGGCGACGGGTACTTCACCCCTCCACTTT. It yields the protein CASSRQGATGTSPLHF.

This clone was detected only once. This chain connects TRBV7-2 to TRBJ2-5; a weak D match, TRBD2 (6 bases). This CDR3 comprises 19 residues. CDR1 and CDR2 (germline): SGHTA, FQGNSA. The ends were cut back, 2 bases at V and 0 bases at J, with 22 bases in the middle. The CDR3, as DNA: TGTGCCAGCAGCTTACCGCGACATCGAGCGGGTCGGTACCAAGAGACCCAGTACTTC. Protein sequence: CASSLPRHRAGRYQETQYF.

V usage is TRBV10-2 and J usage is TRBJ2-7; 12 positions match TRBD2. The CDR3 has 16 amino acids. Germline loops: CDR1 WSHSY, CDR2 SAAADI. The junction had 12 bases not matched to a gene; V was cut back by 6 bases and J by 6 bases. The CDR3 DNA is TGCGCCAGCAGCCGAAGGGCTAGCGGGGGGGCCGGCGAGCAGTACTTC. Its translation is CASSRRASGGAGEQYF.

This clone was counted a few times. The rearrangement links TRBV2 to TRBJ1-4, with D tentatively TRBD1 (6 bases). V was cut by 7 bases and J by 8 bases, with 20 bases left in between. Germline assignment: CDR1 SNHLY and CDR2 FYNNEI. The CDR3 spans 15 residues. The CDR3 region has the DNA TGTGCCAGCACCCGATTCAGGGAAGGGGGAGAAAAACTGTTTTTT. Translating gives CASTRFREGGEKLFF.

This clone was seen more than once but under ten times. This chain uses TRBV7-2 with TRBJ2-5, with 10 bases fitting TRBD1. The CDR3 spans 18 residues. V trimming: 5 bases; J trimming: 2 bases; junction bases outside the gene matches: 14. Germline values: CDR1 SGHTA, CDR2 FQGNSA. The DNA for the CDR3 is TGTGCCAGCAGCCCCAGGGGACAGGGGTTGTTGCGGCAAGAGACCCAGTACTTC. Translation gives CASSPRGQGLLRQETQYF.

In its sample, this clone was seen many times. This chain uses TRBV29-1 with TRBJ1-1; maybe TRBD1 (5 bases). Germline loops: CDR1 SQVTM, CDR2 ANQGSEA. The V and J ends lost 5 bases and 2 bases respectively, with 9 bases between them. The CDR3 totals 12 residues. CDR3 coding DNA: TGCAGCGTTTTAGACAGCAACACTGAAGCTTTCTTT. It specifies CSVLDSNTEAFF. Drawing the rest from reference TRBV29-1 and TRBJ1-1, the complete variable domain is SAVISQKPSRDICQRGTSLTIQCQVDSQVTMMFWYRQQPGQSLTLIATANQGSEATYESGFVIDKFPISRPNLTFSTLTVSNMSPEDSSIYLCSVLDSNTEAFFGQGTRLTVV.

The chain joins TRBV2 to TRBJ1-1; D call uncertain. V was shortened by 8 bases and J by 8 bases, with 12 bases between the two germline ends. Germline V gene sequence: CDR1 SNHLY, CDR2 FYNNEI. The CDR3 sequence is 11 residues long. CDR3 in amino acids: CASGQTSEAFF. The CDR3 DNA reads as TGTGCCAGCGGGCAGACATCCGAAGCTTTCTTT.

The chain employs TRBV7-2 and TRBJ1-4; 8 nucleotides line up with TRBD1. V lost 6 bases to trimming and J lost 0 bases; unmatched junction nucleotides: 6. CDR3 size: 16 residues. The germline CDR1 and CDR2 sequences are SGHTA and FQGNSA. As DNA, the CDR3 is TGTGCCAGCAGTCCGGACAGGGATACAACTAATGAAAAACTGTTTTTT. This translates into CASSPDRDTTNEKLFF.

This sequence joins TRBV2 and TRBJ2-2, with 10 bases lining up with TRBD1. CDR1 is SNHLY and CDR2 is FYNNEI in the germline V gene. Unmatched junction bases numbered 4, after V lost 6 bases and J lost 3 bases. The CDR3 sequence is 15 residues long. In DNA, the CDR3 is TGTGCCAGCAGAGGGACAGGGGCCGACACCGGGGAGCTGTTTTTT. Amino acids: CASRGTGADTGELFF. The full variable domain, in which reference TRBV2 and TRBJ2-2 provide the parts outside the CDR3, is EPEVTQTPSHQVTQMGQEVILRCVPISNHLYFYWYRQILGQKVEFLVSFYNNEISEKSEIFDDQFSVERPDGSNFTLKIRSTKLEDSAMYFCASRGTGADTGELFFGEGSRLTVL.